The 23 T cell receptor beta chains below all came from one sample that was sequenced in a study of OX40 agonist ivuxolimab in advanced cancers. Sequenced by immunoSEQ multiplex PCR; TCRdb stores in-frame clones only, minus some. The repertoire holds tens of thousands of clones, with approximately 84% as singletons. The sequencing here drew on CD4+ or CD8+ T cells sorted from blood, taken in a trial of the OX40 agonist ivuxolimab. Receptors originate from an adult with an advanced solid tumor such as melanoma, head and neck, liver or kidney cancer.

This clone was seen only once. The rearrangement uses TRBV9 and TRBJ2-3; 8 bases align to TRBD2. There are 20 residues in the CDR3. Germline values: CDR1 SGDLS, CDR2 YYNGEE. Trimming took 1 base from V and 0 from J; bases not matched to a gene: 16. The CDR3 sequence is CASSVSPGVWASGSTDTQYF. CDR3 sequence (DNA): TGTGCCAGCAGCGTATCCCCGGGGGTGTGGGCTAGCGGGAGCACAGATACGCAGTATTTT.

The chain carries TRBV18 and TRBJ2-1; D tentatively fits TRBD1 or TRBD2 (5 bases each). Trimming stripped 2 bases from V and 7 bases from J, with 15 bases between. Germline loops: CDR1 KGHSH, CDR2 LQKENI. The CDR3 loop spans 15 amino acids. The CDR3 is CASSPAGTSRNEQFF. Written as DNA, the CDR3 is TGTGCCAGCTCACCAGCCGGGACCAGCAGAAATGAGCAGTTCTTC.

The rearrangement uses TRBV29-1 and TRBJ2-1, with TRBD1 matching over 7 bases. Trimming took 3 bases from V and 0 from J; bases not matched to a gene: 5. This CDR3 comprises 15 residues. Germline values: CDR1 SQVTM, CDR2 ANQGSEA. The CDR3 here is CSVDSPGGSYNEQFF. The CDR3 DNA follows: TGCAGCGTTGATTCTCCAGGGGGCTCCTACAATGAGCAGTTCTTC.

The V and J genes are TRBV11-2 and TRBJ2-1, with 10 bases identical to TRBD2. This CDR3 has 16 residues. The trim removed 5 bases at V and 6 bases at J, leaving 10 bases unmatched. Germline V CDR1 and CDR2: SGHAT, FQNNGV. CDR3 nucleotides: TGTGCCAGCAGCCTCGTCTCAGGGACTAGCGTCAATGAGCAGTTCTTC. Amino acids: CASSLVSGTSVNEQFF.

This chain joins TRBV21-1 and TRBJ1-5; the D call in the table, TRBD1, was not verified against the DNA. TRBV21-1 is listed as a pseudogene. The CDR3 length is 18 residues. The CDR3 loop reads CASSKVGGRTGPNQPQHF. CDR3 DNA sequence: TGTGCCAGCAGCAAAGTTGGGGGAAGGACAGGGCCTAATCAGCCCCAGCATTTT.

This clone came up once. CDR3: CASSLRLAGVYEQYF. In nucleotides, the CDR3 is TGTGCCAGCAGTCTACGTTTAGCGGGGGTTTACGAGCAGTACTTC. The chain combines TRBV6-6 with TRBJ2-7; TRBD2 matches at 9 bases. Trimming removed 5 bases from V and 4 bases from J; junction bases left unmatched: 9. Per germline, CDR1 MNHNY and CDR2 SVGAGI (reference sequence). There are 15 residues in the CDR3.

The chain's CDR3 is CATLDKVYQETQYF. The CDR3 DNA sequence: TGTGCCACTCTGGACAAGGTGTACCAAGAGACCCAGTACTTC. The rearrangement joins TRBV6-1 to TRBJ2-5, with D perhaps TRBD1 (5 bases). The CDR3 spans 14 residues. Trimming removed 10 bases from V and 0 bases from J, with 15 bases in between. Germline V gene sequence: CDR1 MNHNS, CDR2 SASEGT.

The V call is TRBV13, the J call TRBJ2-3; D ambiguous. This CDR3 is 13 amino acids long. V was pared by 6 bases and J by 2 bases, with 9 bases between. Germline V gene lookup returns CDR1 PRHDT and CDR2 FYEKMQ (reference sequence). In DNA form, the CDR3 reads TGTGCCAGCAGGCTCGGGCTCACAGATACGCAGTATTTT. It codes for CASRLGLTDTQYF.

This clone occurred once. This chain uses TRBV12-5 with TRBJ2-7; TRBD1 matches 10 bases. Germline CDR1 LGHNT, CDR2 FRNRAP. This CDR3 comprises 16 residues. V shed 0 bases, J shed 5 bases, and the junction held 7 bases outside the gene matches. The DNA for the CDR3 is TGTGCTAGTGGTTTGGTACCCGACAGGGGGCGCGACGAGCAGTACTTC. Translated: CASGLVPDRGRDEQYF.

The rearrangement uses TRBV7-9 and TRBJ2-5; D is perhaps TRBD1 (5 bases). This CDR3 has 13 residues. Germline V CDR1 and CDR2: SEHNR, FQNEAQ (reference sequence). Trimming shortened V by 8 bases and J by 5 bases, and 15 bases separated the two germline ends. The CDR3 DNA sequence: TGTGCCAGCTCGCAGGGATCAGGCGAGACCCAGTACTTC. As protein: CASSQGSGETQYF.

The chain joins TRBV5-6 to TRBJ1-6, with TRBD1 as a possible D gene (5 bases). Germline CDR1 is SGHDT and CDR2 is YYEEEE. CDR3 length equals 15 residues. Trimming left V 0 bases short and J 6 bases short, with 10 bases between. CDR3 loop: CASSLAGDLNSPLHF. The CDR3 bases are TGTGCCAGCAGCTTGGCCGGGGACCTTAATTCACCCCTCCACTTT.

This chain links TRBV5-1 with TRBJ2-1, with D possibly being TRBD2 (5 bases). The CDR3 has 13 amino acids. Per germline, CDR1 SGHRS and CDR2 YFSETQ. V shed 0 bases and J shed 9 bases, with 10 bases lying between them. CDR3 loop: CASSLDPSGEQFF. The CDR3 DNA sequence: TGCGCCAGCAGCTTGGATCCGAGCGGTGAGCAGTTCTTC.

The V and J genes are TRBV5-5 and TRBJ2-1; D remains unclear. Trimming stripped 0 bases from V and 6 bases from J, with 7 bases between. CDR1 and CDR2 (germline): SGHKS, YYEKEE (reference sequence). The CDR3 has 13 residues. In nucleotides, the CDR3 is TGTGCCAGCAGCTTGGGCCTAGTCAATGAGCAGTTCTTC. This translates into CASSLGLVNEQFF. Full variable domain (outside the CDR3, taken from reference TRBV5-5 and TRBJ2-1): DAGVTQSPTHLIKTRGQQVTLRCSPISGHKSVSWYQQVLGQGPQFIFQYYEKEERGRGNFPDRFSARQFPNYSSELNVNALLLGDSALYLCASSLGLVNEQFFGPGTRLTVL.

The chain has TRBV5-5 and TRBJ2-7; TRBD2 might be the D (6 bases). The CDR3 is 17 amino acids. Germline values: CDR1 SGHKS, CDR2 YYEKEE (reference sequence). V was trimmed by 0 bases and J by 1 base, leaving 17 bases between them. The DNA for the CDR3 is TGTGCCAGCAGCTTGGCTTTTGGCCTAGCGATTTCCTACGAGCAGTACTTC. It codes for CASSLAFGLAISYEQYF.

The genes are TRBV28 and TRBJ2-1; 10 bases map to TRBD2. The CDR3 is 17 amino acids. Germline CDR1 is MDHEN and CDR2 is SYDVKM. V was clipped by 5 bases and J by 0 bases; unmatched bases: 7. CDR3: CASSPTLAGLSYNEQFF. The DNA for the CDR3 is TGTGCCAGCAGTCCAACACTAGCGGGACTCTCCTACAATGAGCAGTTCTTC.

This sequence joins TRBV19 and TRBJ1-1; D call uncertain. This CDR3 has 14 amino acids. V was cut by 0 bases and J by 6 bases, with 11 bases left in between. Germline V gives CDR1 LNHDA, CDR2 SQIVND (reference sequence). CDR3 sequence (DNA): TGTGCCAGTAGTATAGATCTATGGGGATCTGAAGCTTTCTTT. Encoded protein: CASSIDLWGSEAFF.

The gene calls are TRBV7-6 and TRBJ2-7; possibly TRBD1 for D (7 bases). Germline V lookup: CDR1 SGHVS, CDR2 FNYEAQ. V was clipped by 5 bases and J by 0 bases, with 17 bases between them. The CDR3 runs 16 residues. CDR3 sequence (DNA): TGTGCCAGCAGCCCCGGCGGGGACAGAATCTCCTACGAGCAGTACTTC. Translating gives CASSPGGDRISYEQYF.

The chain recombines TRBV7-6 with TRBJ2-2, with D unclear. CDR3 length: 14 amino acids. The V gene's germline CDR1 is SGHVS and CDR2 FNYEAQ. Trimming took 5 bases from V and 0 from J, leaving 7 bases between them. The CDR3 sequence: CASSRDSNTGELFF. The CDR3 DNA follows: TGTGCCAGCAGCAGAGACTCGAACACCGGGGAGCTGTTTTTT.

V is TRBV7-9 and J is TRBJ1-1, with TRBD1 matching over 8 bases. With V trimmed by 5 bases and J by 5 bases, 13 bases remained unmatched. From germline, CDR1 is SEHNR and CDR2 FQNEAQ (reference sequence). The CDR3 runs to 16 residues. The CDR3 sequence is CASSPLSPGGATEAFF. The CDR3 DNA follows: TGTGCCAGCAGCCCCCTTTCCCCAGGGGGCGCGACTGAAGCTTTCTTT.

The chain employs TRBV7-8 and TRBJ2-1; 8 bases are a match to TRBD2. The CDR3 extends over 15 amino acids. Germline V gene sequence: CDR1 SGHVS, CDR2 FQNEAQ. V gave up 5 bases and J gave up 9 bases; unmatched junction bases: 12. The CDR3 reads CASSPHVSGKGEQFF. DNA for the CDR3: TGTGCCAGCAGCCCGCATGTTAGCGGGAAGGGTGAGCAGTTCTTC.

A word on this clone: Distinct nucleotide sequences in the sample also encode this CDR3. V and J are TRBV30 and TRBJ2-7; D is undetermined. V lost 0 bases, J lost 4 bases, and 7 bases lay in between. The germline V gene encodes CDR1 GTSNPN and CDR2 SVGIG (reference sequence). The CDR3 length is 12 residues. CDR3 nucleotides: TGTGCCTGGAGTGTACAAGGTTACGAGCAGTACTTC. It encodes CAWSVQGYEQYF.

This chain joins TRBV18 and TRBJ1-1; 8 nucleotides line up with TRBD1. V gave up 0 bases and J gave up 12 bases; unmatched junction bases: 6. The CDR3 sequence is 13 residues long. CDR1 KGHSH and CDR2 LQKENI come from the germline V gene. The DNA for the CDR3 is TGTGCCAGCTCACCACCCGCAGGGGGCTTAACTTTCTTT. Protein sequence: CASSPPAGGLTFF.

The chain employs TRBV5-1 and TRBJ1-2, with 9 bases that match TRBD1. The trim removed 0 bases at V and 5 bases at J, leaving 2 bases unmatched. The CDR3 is made up of 14 amino acids. The germline V gene has CDR1 SGHRS and CDR2 YFSETQ. The DNA for the CDR3 is TGCGCCAGCAGCTTGGGACAGGGGGGTTATGGCTACACCTTC. Protein product: CASSLGQGGYGYTF.